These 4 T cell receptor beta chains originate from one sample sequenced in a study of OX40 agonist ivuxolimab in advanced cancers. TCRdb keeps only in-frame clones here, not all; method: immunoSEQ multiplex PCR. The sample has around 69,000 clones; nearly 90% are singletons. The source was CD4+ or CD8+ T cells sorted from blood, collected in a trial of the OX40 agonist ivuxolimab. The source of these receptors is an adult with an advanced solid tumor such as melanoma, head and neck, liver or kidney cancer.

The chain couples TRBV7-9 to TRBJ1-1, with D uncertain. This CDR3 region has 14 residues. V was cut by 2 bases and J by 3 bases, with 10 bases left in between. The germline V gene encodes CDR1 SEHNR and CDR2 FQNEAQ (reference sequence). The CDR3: CASSLNGGDTEAFF. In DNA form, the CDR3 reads TGTGCCAGCAGCTTAAACGGTGGGGACACTGAAGCTTTCTTT.

The CDR3 DNA sequence: TGCGCCAGCAGCCCTCAAGGGGGCTCCCCCGAGCAGTACTTC. This encodes CASSPQGGSPEQYF. The chain uses TRBV5-1 and TRBJ2-7, with 7 positions matching TRBD1. Looked up from germline, CDR1 is SGHRS and CDR2 is YFSETQ. The CDR3 spans 14 residues. Trimming cost V 4 bases and J 6 bases; bases outside gene matches: 10.

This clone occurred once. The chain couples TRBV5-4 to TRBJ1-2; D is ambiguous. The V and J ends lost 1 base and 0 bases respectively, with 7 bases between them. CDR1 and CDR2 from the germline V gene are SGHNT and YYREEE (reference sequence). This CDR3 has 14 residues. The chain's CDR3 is CASSLYPTNYGYTF. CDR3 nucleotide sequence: TGTGCCAGCAGCTTGTATCCGACTAACTATGGCTACACCTTC.

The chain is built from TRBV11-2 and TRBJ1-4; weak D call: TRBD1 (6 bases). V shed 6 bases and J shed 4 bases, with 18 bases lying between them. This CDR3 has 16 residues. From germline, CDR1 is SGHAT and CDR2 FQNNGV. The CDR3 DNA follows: TGTGCCAGCAGTTTCACAGGGCAATACTTTAATGAAAAACTGTTTTTT. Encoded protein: CASSFTGQYFNEKLFF.